This TCR beta chain is from a study of long-term antiretroviral therapy in people with HIV. As regards this clone: The antigen remains undetermined.

General study points: Clones that had undergone expansion before ART prevailed in the repertoire throughout all time points.

Trimming stripped 0 bases from V and 1 base from J, with 13 bases between. There are 16 residues in the CDR3. Germline V gene lookup returns CDR1 LGHNT and CDR2 FRNRAP. In the United States, treatment was given to all participants with HIV. Survey-level resolution applied to immunoSEQ assay v3.0. Generated by immunoSEQ multiplex PCR, the TCRdb table keeps only in-frame clones and is missing some. The sample holds some 48,000 clones, around four fifths seen once. This receptor was identified in a woman aged 18 to 35 with HIV. This chain connects TRBV12-5 to TRBJ2-7, with D possibly TRBD1 on 5 matching bases. The sample was unsorted PBMCs, taken 0.8 years after starting antiretroviral therapy. The CDR3 spells CASGLVGQGPSYEQYF. The CDR3 nucleotides read TGTGCTAGTGGTTTGGTGGGTCAGGGCCCTTCCTACGAGCAGTACTTC.